This T cell receptor (beta chain) is drawn from a study of blood T cell repertoires in COVID-19. This clone was observed a few times. The CDR3 loop spans 12 amino acids. Germline V gene lookup returns CDR1 SQVTM and CDR2 ANQGSEA. The V and J ends lost 4 bases and 4 bases respectively, with 10 bases between them. Repertoires were generated with immunoSEQ multiplex PCR, while TCRdb's copy carries only in-frame clones and drops some. The sample has approximately 440,000 clones; approximately 90% are singletons. What was sequenced was PBMCs or T cells enriched from blood (not recorded which). V usage is TRBV29-1 and J usage is TRBJ1-2, with D unclear. This receptor was obtained from a young woman who had recovered from COVID-19. The CDR3 is CSVGDGIYGYTF. Here the CDR3 DNA reads TGCAGCGTTGGTGACGGGATCTATGGCTACACCTTC.